This T cell receptor beta chain was observed in a study of OX40 agonist ivuxolimab in advanced cancers. Across the whole study: Each patient was given ivuxolimab into a vein every 2 weeks, at 0.01 to 10 mg/kg. Study-wide results and limits: Within 6 weeks, CD4+ and CD8+ blood T cells expanded clonally at 0.1 to 3.0 mg/kg.

The method was immunoSEQ multiplex PCR; TCRdb's version includes in-frame clones alone and lacks a portion of them. The sample comprises approximately 60,000 clones, about 87% of which are singletons, and under 2.5% rests with the top ten. The length of the CDR3 is 15 residues. Looked up from germline, CDR1 is MNHNS and CDR2 is SASEGT. The V gene end was trimmed by 3 bases and the J gene end by 2 bases; junction bases not matched to a gene: 3. Concerning this clone itself: Its antigen is not known.

This TCR came from an adult with an advanced solid tumor such as melanoma, head and neck, liver or kidney cancer. The chain employs TRBV6-1 and TRBJ2-7; 11 positions agree with TRBD1. Here the sequenced sample was CD4+ or CD8+ T cells sorted from blood, taken in a trial of the OX40 agonist ivuxolimab. The CDR3 loop reads CASSDGQGAPYEQYF. CDR3 DNA: TGTGCCAGCAGTGATGGACAGGGGGCCCCCTACGAGCAGTACTTC.